These T cell receptor beta chains were read from a single sample in a study of cytomegalovirus exposure and HLA in healthy donors. Generated by immunoSEQ multiplex PCR, the TCRdb table keeps only in-frame clones and is missing some. The sample records about 160,000 clones, less than 85% being singletons. The sequenced material came from PBMCs. Receptors were obtained from a boy aged 2-15 years in good health and CMV-seronegative. CDR3s include the opening cysteine and the closing phenylalanine or tryptophan. A D gene is named only where the DNA matches it firmly. Rows give clone size only sometimes, using once, few, many, or a class for an expanded clone.

v_gene	abundance	j_gene	d_gene	CDR3nt	CDR3aa
TRBV28	NA	TRBJ2-7	NA	TGTGCCAGCAGTTCACAACCACTAGGTTCTGCCTACGAGCAGTACTTC	CASSSQPLGSAYEQYF
TRBV5-6	NA	TRBJ2-1	TRBD2	TGTGCCAGCAGCTTGACGACTAGCGGGAGTGGGTACAATGAGCAGTTCTTC	CASSLTTSGSGYNEQFF
TRBV30	NA	TRBJ2-5	NA	TGTGCCTGGAGCCGCCCAGAAGTTCAAGAGACCCAGTACTTC	CAWSRPEVQETQYF
TRBV30	NA	TRBJ1-2	NA	TGTGCCTGGACAGAAGACTATGGCTACACCTTC	CAWTEDYGYTF
TRBV2	NA	TRBJ1-1	NA	TGTGCCAGCAGTGAATCAGTTAACACTGAAGCTTTCTTT	CASSESVNTEAFF
TRBV2	NA	TRBJ2-6	NA	TGTGCCATTGACTTCGGTAACGTCCTGACTTTC	CAIDFGNVLTF
TRBV29-1	NA	TRBJ1-2	NA	TGCAGCGTCCTGGTTTCAGGGGTGGGCTATGGCTACACCTTC	CSVLVSGVGYGYTF
TRBV14	NA	TRBJ2-2	NA	TGTGCCAGCAGCAAATACATATCATTGAACACCGGGGAGCTGTTTTTT	CASSKYISLNTGELFF
TRBV5-6	NA	TRBJ2-3	NA	TGTGCCAGCAGCTGGACAGCGCAAGATACGCAGTATTTT	CASSWTAQDTQYF
TRBV28	once	TRBJ2-1	TRBD2	TGTGCCAGCAGGACCTTAGCGGGGGAGCAGTTCTTC	CASRTLAGEQFF
TRBV19	few	TRBJ2-1	TRBD2	TGTGCCAGTAGGCGGGTAGCGGGAGCGAATGAGCAGTTCTTC	CASRRVAGANEQFF
TRBV6-6	NA	TRBJ2-2	NA	TGTGCCAGCAGGGGCTACCTCACCGGGGAGCTGTTTTTT	CASRGYLTGELFF
TRBV28	NA	TRBJ2-3	NA	TGTGCCAGCAGTTTTAATTCCGTGGGTAGCGGCGATACGCAGTATTTT	CASSFNSVGSGDTQYF
TRBV19	NA	TRBJ1-4	NA	TGTGCCAGTAGTACGGGGGAGGTGGGTGAAAAACTGTTTTTT	CASSTGEVGEKLFF
TRBV11-3	NA	TRBJ2-1	NA	TGTGCCAGCAGCTTAGATGGCATCAATGAGCAGTTCTTC	CASSLDGINEQFF
TRBV2	NA	TRBJ2-3	TRBD2	TGTGCCAGTAAGCGGGAGAGCACAGATACGCAGTATTTT	CASKRESTDTQYF
TRBV18	NA	TRBJ2-2	TRBD1	TGTGCCAGCTTCTCGGACAGGGGGAACACCGGGGAGCTGTTTTTT	CASFSDRGNTGELFF
TRBV4-2	NA	TRBJ2-6	NA	TGTGCCAGCAGCCAAGACCTTAACTCTGGGGCCAACGTCCTGACTTTC	CASSQDLNSGANVLTF
TRBV4-1	NA	TRBJ1-5	NA	TGCGCCAGCAGCCAAGGTCTAGGCAATCAGCCCCAGCATTTT	CASSQGLGNQPQHF
TRBV27	NA	TRBJ1-2	NA	TGTGCCAGCAGTTCACTGGGAGGGTTTGGCTACACCTTC	CASSSLGGFGYTF
TRBV7-2	once	TRBJ2-5	NA	TGTGCCAGCAGCTTAGTTCCCGCAGGTCCAGGGGAGACCCAGTACTTC	CASSLVPAGPGETQYF
TRBV13	NA	TRBJ2-2	TRBD1	TGTGCCAGCAGCTCGGGACAGCTGGAGCTGTTTTTT	CASSSGQLELFF
TRBV28	NA	TRBJ2-1	TRBD1	TGTGCCAGCAGTCCCTTGTATACAGGGGTGAATGAGCAGTTCTTC	CASSPLYTGVNEQFF
TRBV7-2	few	TRBJ2-3	TRBD1	TGTGCCAGCAGCCTGTGGACAGGGGGCACAGATACGCAGTATTTT	CASSLWTGGTDTQYF
TRBV6-5	once	TRBJ1-2	NA	TGTGCCAGCAGTTCGCCTGACAGCCGAAACTATGGCTACACCTTC	CASSSPDSRNYGYTF
TRBV30	NA	TRBJ1-2	TRBD1	TGTGCCTGGAGTGTACTGGACAGGGAGAAACTAGGCTACACCTTC	CAWSVLDREKLGYTF
TRBV6-4	NA	TRBJ2-1	TRBD1	TGTGCCAGCAGTGACGGCCCGGGACAGAGGGATGAGCAGTTCTTC	CASSDGPGQRDEQFF
TRBV5-1	few	TRBJ2-1	TRBD2	TGCGCCAGCAGCCCCTCCGGGACTAGCCATAAACCTTTATACAATGAGCAGTTCTTC	CASSPSGTSHKPLYNEQFF
TRBV11-2	NA	TRBJ2-3	TRBD1	TGTGCCAGCAGCTTTACGACAGGGGGGACAGATACGCAGTATTTT	CASSFTTGGTDTQYF
TRBV9	NA	TRBJ2-1	NA	TGTGCCAGCAGCAAAGGGGGCAATGAGCAGTTCTTC	CASSKGGNEQFF
TRBV2	NA	TRBJ2-3	TRBD2	TGTGCCAGCAACCTCGGGCTAGCGGTCACAGATACGCAGTATTTT	CASNLGLAVTDTQYF
TRBV6-1	NA	TRBJ1-5	NA	TGTGCCAGCAGTTATCAGGAAAATCAGCCCCAGCATTTT	CASSYQENQPQHF
TRBV5-1	NA	TRBJ2-7	NA	TGCGCCAGCAGCTTCTGGACAGAACCCTCCTACGAGCAGTACTTC	CASSFWTEPSYEQYF
TRBV5-1	once	TRBJ2-2	NA	TGCGCCAGCAGCTTCTCACAGGGCACCGGGGAGCTGTTTTTT	CASSFSQGTGELFF
TRBV4-2	NA	TRBJ1-6	NA	TGTGCCAGCAGCGCAAGAAGGGGAGGGGAGGCACCCCTCCACTTT	CASSARRGGEAPLHF
TRBV19	NA	TRBJ2-2	TRBD2	TGTGCCAGTAGTAGCCTAGCGGGAGTTCGTGGGGAGCTGTTTTTT	CASSSLAGVRGELFF
TRBV5-1	once	TRBJ2-3	NA	TGCGCCAGCAGCAAACAGGGTTGGACAGATACGCAGTATTTT	CASSKQGWTDTQYF
TRBV10-1	NA	TRBJ1-6	TRBD1	TGCGCCAGCAGGAGGGACAGGGGAAATTCACCCCTCCACTTT	CASRRDRGNSPLHF